This T cell receptor beta chain is from a study of a mutant IDH1 vaccine in newly diagnosed glioma. About the study: Patients got radiotherapy, temozolomide, or both beforehand, and most got both.

General study points: Around 92% of patients showed vaccine-induced immune responses across multiple MHC alleles.

Comment on this clone: Its antigen remains unknown.

Germline CDR1 reads SGHTA; CDR2 reads FQGNSA. The CDR3 sequence is 15 residues long. Trimming cost V 1 base and J 4 bases; bases outside gene matches: 6. Sequenced by immunoSEQ multiplex PCR; TCRdb stores in-frame clones only, minus some. The repertoire holds around 15,000 clones, with about 80% as singletons. Regarding time point: baseline, week 1 (first vaccination visit). The sample's treatment: pre-vaccination baseline after standard-of-care therapy. This receptor was taken from a middle-aged man with glioma. The rearrangement joins TRBV7-2 to TRBJ2-5, with 7 positions matching TRBD2. The input for sequencing was PBMCs, taken from a glioma patient treated with radiotherapy, temozolomide or both. In DNA form, the CDR3 reads TGTGCCAGCAGCTTAGTGAGTGGGGGGGGAGAGACCCAGTACTTC. It yields the protein CASSLVSGGGETQYF. Filled out from reference TRBV7-2 and TRBJ2-5, the complete variable domain reads GAGVSQSPSNKVTEKGKDVELRCDPISGHTALYWYRQSLGQGLEFLIYFQGNSAPDKSGLPSDRFSAERTGGSVSTLTIQRTQQEDSAVYLCASSLVSGGGETQYFGPGTRLLVL.